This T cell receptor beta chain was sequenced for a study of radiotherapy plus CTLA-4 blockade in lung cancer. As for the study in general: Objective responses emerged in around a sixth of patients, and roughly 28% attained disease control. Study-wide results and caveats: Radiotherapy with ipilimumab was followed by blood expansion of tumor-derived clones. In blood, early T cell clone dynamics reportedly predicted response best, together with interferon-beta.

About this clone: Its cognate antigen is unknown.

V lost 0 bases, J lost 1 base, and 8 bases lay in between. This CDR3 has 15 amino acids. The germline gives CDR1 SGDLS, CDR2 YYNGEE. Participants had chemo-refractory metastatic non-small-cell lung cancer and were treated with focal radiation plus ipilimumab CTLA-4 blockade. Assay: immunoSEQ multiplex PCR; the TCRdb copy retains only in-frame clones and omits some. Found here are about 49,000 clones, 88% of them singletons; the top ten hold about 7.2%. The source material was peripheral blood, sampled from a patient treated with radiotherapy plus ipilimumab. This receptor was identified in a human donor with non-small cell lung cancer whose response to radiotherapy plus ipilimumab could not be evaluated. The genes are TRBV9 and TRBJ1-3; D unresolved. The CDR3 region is CASSVDGLSGNTIYF. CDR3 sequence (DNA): TGTGCCAGCAGCGTAGATGGGCTGTCTGGAAACACCATATATTTT. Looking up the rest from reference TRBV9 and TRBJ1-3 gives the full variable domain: DSGVTQTPKHLITATGQRVTLRCSPRSGDLSVYWYQQSLDQGLQFLIQYYNGEERAKGNILERFSAQQFPDLHSELNLSSLELGDSALYFCASSVDGLSGNTIYFGEGSWLTVV.